The next 13 T cell receptor beta chains were all read from a single sample in a study of blood T cells in healthy people across ages. Then a second PCR, running roughly 7 to 11 cycles, was carried out with a sample-barcoded 5' primer and a J-beta primer mix. TCRdb used MiXCR to reprocess the 5' RACE reads, holding one entry per CDR3 protein. The sample records under 850,000 distinct CDR3 sequences, 36% being singletons. The source material was blood. The receptors derive from a man younger than 35 in good health.

This clonotype has just a few counts. The chain links TRBV6-5 to TRBJ1-1; D gene ambiguous. The germline V gene has CDR1 MNHEY and CDR2 SVGAGI. V gave up 6 bases and J gave up 7 bases, with 9 bases separating them. The CDR3 contains 11 residues. The CDR3 is CASRAIGEAFF. CDR3 nucleotides: TGTGCCAGCAGAGCCATTGGTGAAGCTTTCTTT.

This clonotype was seen many times. The V and J genes are TRBV5-1 and TRBJ1-5, with D uncertain. Trimming stripped 0 bases from V and 7 bases from J, with 8 bases between. Germline V gene data show CDR1 as SGHRS and CDR2 as YFSETQ. This CDR3 has 13 residues. Here the CDR3 reads CASSLASEQPQHF. The DNA of the CDR3 is TGCGCCAGCAGCTTGGCGTCAGAACAGCCCCAGCATTTT.

A note on this clonotype: A much larger clonotype is one base distant, so this may be a read error. The chain uses TRBV28 and TRBJ1-4; D gene uncertain. V gave up 8 bases and J gave up 0 bases, with 7 bases separating them. This CDR3 is built from 13 residues. Germline assignment: CDR1 MDHEN and CDR2 SYDVKM. The CDR3 DNA sequence: TGTGCCAGCGCCTCCCCAACTAATGAAAAACTGTTTTTT. This gives the protein CASASPTNEKLFF.

This sequence joins TRBV12-3 or TRBV12-4 and TRBJ1-5, with 7 bases identical to TRBD1. V was pared by 3 bases and J by 0 bases, with 8 bases of the junction left unmatched. This CDR3 has 17 amino acids. The CDR3 here is CASSFGDSLYSNQPQHF. The CDR3, as DNA: TGTGCCAGCAGTTTCGGGGACAGCCTTTATAGCAATCAGCCCCAGCATTTT.

The gene calls are TRBV10-3 and TRBJ1-2; possibly TRBD1 for D (6 bases). The ends were cut back, 3 bases at V and 4 bases at J, with 12 bases in the middle. The CDR3 covers 14 residues. CDR1 is ENHRY and CDR2 is SYGVKD in the germline V gene. This CDR3 is CAISDVGQIYGYTF. The DNA for the CDR3 is TGTGCCATCAGTGATGTAGGACAGATCTATGGCTACACCTTC.

The chain combines TRBV15 with TRBJ2-7; 7 nucleotides align to TRBD2. CDR1 is LNHNV, CDR2 YYDKDF, per germline (reference sequence). J was trimmed by 7 bases and V by 0 bases; bases with no gene match: 12. CDR3 length: 16 amino acids. The DNA for the CDR3 is TGTGCCACCAGCAGAGATTTGGGGGGAGGGTTTCGTGAGCAGTACTTC. Amino acid sequence: CATSRDLGGGFREQYF.

The rearrangement joins TRBV6-1 to TRBJ1-1, with a tentative D call TRBD1 (5 bases). V lost 8 bases, J lost 5 bases, and 21 bases lay in between. The CDR3 extends over 15 amino acids. Germline V lookup: CDR1 MNHNS, CDR2 SASEGT. CDR3 protein: CASGVGDAGRTEAFF. The CDR3 nucleotides are TGTGCCAGCGGAGTAGGGGATGCGGGTCGTACTGAAGCTTTCTTT.

The table lists this clonotype with many counts. The gene calls are TRBV4-3 and TRBJ2-5; D is undetermined. CDR3 length equals 15 residues. Germline-derived CDR1 and CDR2 are LGHNA and YSLEER. V dropped 0 bases and J dropped 5 bases, with 13 bases sitting between them. The DNA for the CDR3 is TGCGCCAGCAGCCAAGATCTCGCGGACGGGGAGACCCAGTACTTC. Translated: CASSQDLADGETQYF.

The CDR3 protein is CASSHRQGAGEQYF. For the CDR3, the DNA is TGTGCCAGCAGCCACCGACAGGGGGCAGGTGAGCAGTACTTC. The chain combines TRBV7-9 with TRBJ2-5; 10 bases are shared with TRBD1. The CDR3 covers 14 residues. Per the germline V gene, CDR1 is SEHNR and CDR2 is FQNEAQ (reference sequence). Trimming at V came to 5 bases and at J to 11 bases, leaving 11 bases not matched to a gene.

The table lists this clonotype with a few counts. The chain uses TRBV4-3 and TRBJ1-6, with a possible D match to TRBD1 (6 bases). This CDR3 is 13 amino acids long. Germline V gene data show CDR1 as LGHNA and CDR2 as YSLEER. V dropped 6 bases and J dropped 9 bases, with 12 bases sitting between them. CDR3 DNA sequence: TGCGCCAGCAGGGGGGCTCTTGCTTCACCCCTCCACTTT. Protein sequence: CASRGALASPLHF.

The chain joins TRBV3-1 to TRBJ1-6; D is unresolved. V was pared by 1 base and J by 5 bases, with 6 bases between. The CDR3 is 14 amino acids. Germline CDR1 and CDR2: LGHDT and YNNKEL (reference sequence). In nucleotides, the CDR3 is TGTGCCAGCAGCCAAGTCCGGGATAATTCACCCCTCCACTTT. It is translated as CASSQVRDNSPLHF.

V gene TRBV27 combines with J gene TRBJ1-1; 7 nucleotides line up with TRBD1. The germline V gene encodes CDR1 MNHEY and CDR2 SMNVEV (reference sequence). The junction had 8 bases not matched to a gene; V was cut back by 4 bases and J by 3 bases. The CDR3 sequence is 15 residues long. The DNA for the CDR3 is TGTGCCAGCAGTTCCCCGGGACAGCTCGACACTGAAGCTTTCTTT. Its protein is CASSSPGQLDTEAFF.

On this clonotype itself: Mismatch with germline at one junction end may stem from a read error. This chain links TRBV3-1 with TRBJ2-2, with 7 bases lining up with TRBD2. The germline V gene encodes CDR1 LGHDT and CDR2 YNNKEL (reference sequence). CDR3 size: 17 residues. The CDR3 nucleotides are TGTGCCAGCAGCCAAGACATCTGGCGGGGGAACACCGAGGAGCTGTTTTTT. Residues: CASSQDIWRGNTEELFF.